The 27 T cell receptor beta chains reported below all come from one sample, sequenced in a study of blood T cell repertoires in COVID-19. Only in-frame clones appear in the TCRdb table, and some are missing; sequencing was by immunoSEQ multiplex PCR. The sample shows approximately 180,000 clones, 90% of them seen only once. The sequenced material came from peripheral blood. These receptor sequences come from a man aged 50-59 years with acute or convalescent COVID-19.

J is TRBJ2-3 and V is TRBV4-1; a possible D gene is TRBD2 (6 bases). The CDR3 has 13 residues. V was cut by 4 bases and J by 6 bases, with 11 bases left in between. Looked up from germline, CDR1 is MGHRA and CDR2 is YSYEKL. CDR3 sequence reads: CASSLRDSDTQYF. For the CDR3, the DNA is TGCGCCAGCAGCCTGAGGGACTCCGATACGCAGTATTTT.

The chain combines TRBV18 with TRBJ2-7, with a tentative D call TRBD1 (6 bases). The CDR3 has 14 amino acids. Germline CDR1 and CDR2: KGHSH and LQKENI. With 6 bases removed from V and 3 bases from J, the gap between germline ends came to 15 bases. The CDR3 nucleotides read TGTGCCAGCTCTCGCCAGGGGTCAGGCTACGAGCAGTACTTC. This codes for CASSRQGSGYEQYF.

The chain joins TRBV5-1 to TRBJ2-7, with no clear D. The CDR3 is 13 residues long. Germline lookup yields CDR1 SGHRS and CDR2 YFSETQ. The germline V and J ends were trimmed by 0 bases and 7 bases, with 11 bases remaining between them. CDR3 loop: CASSLGAQPEQYF. In DNA, the CDR3 is TGCGCCAGCAGCTTGGGGGCCCAGCCTGAGCAGTACTTC. Full variable domain (remainder filled in from reference TRBV5-1 and TRBJ2-7): KAGVTQTPRYLIKTRGQQVTLSCSPISGHRSVSWYQQTPGQGLQFLFEYFSETQRNKGNFPGRFSGRQFSNSRSEMNVSTLELGDSALYLCASSLGAQPEQYFGPGTRLTVT.

The chain links TRBV24-1 to TRBJ2-7; TRBD1 is a possible D gene (6 bases). Germline values: CDR1 KGHDR, CDR2 SFDVKD. The V gene lost 2 bases and the J gene lost 2 bases, with 12 bases spanning the gap. The CDR3 covers 15 residues. The CDR3, as DNA: TGTGCCACCAGTGATTCCCGGGACAAACCCTACGAGCAGTACTTC. It is translated as CATSDSRDKPYEQYF.

This clone was counted only a few times. V is TRBV2 and J is TRBJ1-1; D not resolved. V was pared by 3 bases and J by 10 bases, with 15 bases between. CDR1 is SNHLY, CDR2 FYNNEI, per germline. The CDR3 extends over 13 amino acids. DNA for the CDR3: TGTGCCAGCAGTGACGGAAATCGAGAGCGAGCTTTCTTT. Protein sequence: CASSDGNRERAFF.

Here the CDR3 reads CATSEPGYGYTF. The CDR3 DNA follows: TGTGCCACCAGTGAGCCCGGGTATGGCTACACCTTC. The chain joins TRBV24-1 to TRBJ1-2; D is ambiguous. Deletions cut 4 bases from V and 5 bases from J, with 7 bases between. Germline V gives CDR1 KGHDR, CDR2 SFDVKD. The CDR3 covers 12 residues.

The rearrangement uses TRBV18 and TRBJ1-6; D is unresolved. This CDR3 has 13 amino acids. Trimming shortened V by 1 base and J by 8 bases, and 6 bases separated the two germline ends. The germline V gene has CDR1 KGHSH and CDR2 LQKENI. The DNA of the CDR3 is TGTGCCAGCTCACCACGCGGGGATTCACCCCTCCACTTT. Translation: CASSPRGDSPLHF.

This clone was seen just once. As DNA, the CDR3 is TGTGCCAGCAGCCAGGGGAGTGAAGAGACCCAGTACTTC. Translation gives CASSQGSEETQYF. The genes are TRBV4-2 and TRBJ2-5; D perhaps matches TRBD2 (5 bases). V lost 3 bases and J 3 bases, leaving 8 bases between the germline ends. CDR1 is LGHNA, CDR2 YNFKEQ, per germline. The CDR3 is 13 amino acids.

The CDR3 sequence is CASSGPSSYNEQFF. The CDR3 region has the DNA TGTGCCAGCAGCGGTCCGAGCTCCTACAATGAGCAGTTCTTC. The chain combines TRBV9 with TRBJ2-1, with unresolved D. Germline CDR1 reads SGDLS; CDR2 reads YYNGEE. Trimming cost V 3 bases and J 0 bases, with 7 bases left between them. The CDR3 spans 14 residues.

The rearrangement uses TRBV18 and TRBJ1-1; D is unresolved. The CDR3 has 14 residues. V gave up 4 bases and J gave up 1 base, with 10 bases separating them. Germline V gene lookup returns CDR1 KGHSH and CDR2 LQKENI. This CDR3 reads CASSQSTANTEAFF. DNA of the CDR3: TGTGCCAGCTCACAATCCACAGCGAACACTGAAGCTTTCTTT.

This chain uses TRBV29-1 with TRBJ2-2; no firm D call. V was cut by 5 bases and J by 4 bases, with 5 bases left in between. The length of the CDR3 is 11 residues. The germline CDR1 and CDR2 sequences are SQVTM and ANQGSEA. CDR3 protein: CSVSLTGELFF. The CDR3 DNA sequence: TGCAGCGTTTCTCTCACCGGGGAGCTGTTTTTT.

This chain links TRBV6-5 with TRBJ2-1; TRBD2 agrees at 11 bases. Trimming removed 6 bases from V and 5 bases from J; junction bases left unmatched: 6. The CDR3 covers 15 residues. CDR1 is MNHEY, CDR2 SVGAGI, per germline. The CDR3 sequence: CASRAPSGGNNEQFF. CDR3 sequence (DNA): TGTGCCAGCAGGGCTCCTAGCGGGGGGAACAATGAGCAGTTCTTC.

The V gene is TRBV6-5, the J gene TRBJ2-7, with D possibly being TRBD2 (5 bases). The germline gives CDR1 MNHEY, CDR2 SVGAGI. The CDR3 totals 13 residues. V shed 4 bases and J shed 7 bases, with 14 bases lying between them. The CDR3 protein is CASSWASSGEQYF. The CDR3 DNA reads TGTGCCAGCAGTTGGGCCTCCTCGGGAGAGCAGTACTTC.

The chain is built from TRBV3-1 (or the pseudogene TRBV3-2) and TRBJ2-4; 9 nucleotides align to TRBD1. The CDR3 runs to 14 residues. V gave up 5 bases and J gave up 9 bases; unmatched junction bases: 8. Germline V gives CDR1 LGHDT, CDR2 YNNKEL (reference sequence). CDR3 amino acids: CASSSRDRASIQYF. The CDR3 DNA reads as TGTGCCAGCAGCTCCCGGGACAGGGCTTCCATTCAGTACTTC.

The genes are TRBV27 and TRBJ2-2; 11 bases agree with TRBD2. J was trimmed by 5 bases and V by 5 bases; bases with no gene match: 7. CDR3 length equals 16 residues. Germline assignment: CDR1 MNHEY and CDR2 SMNVEV (reference sequence). This CDR3 reads CASSHLAGGETGELFF. The CDR3 nucleotides are TGTGCCAGCAGTCACCTAGCGGGAGGAGAAACCGGGGAGCTGTTTTTT.

The chain uses TRBV27 and TRBJ1-6; D not certain. Between the trimmed V and J ends, which lost 2 bases and 0 bases, there was a span of 8 bases. Germline V gene lookup returns CDR1 MNHEY and CDR2 SMNVEV (reference sequence). This CDR3 contains 16 residues. For the CDR3, the DNA is TGTGCCAGCAGTTTAGAGTGGAGCTCCTATAATTCACCCCTCCACTTT. Its translation is CASSLEWSSYNSPLHF.

The J gene is TRBJ2-5, the V gene TRBV2; tentatively, D is TRBD2 (6 bases). Looked up from germline, CDR1 is SNHLY and CDR2 is FYNNEI. This CDR3 is 14 amino acids long. V was clipped by 6 bases and J by 5 bases, with 16 bases between them. This CDR3 is CASRAGSGGETQYF. The CDR3, as DNA: TGTGCCAGCAGGGCGGGAAGCGGAGGGGAGACCCAGTACTTC.

This chain connects TRBV10-3 to TRBJ1-2, with D unresolved. The CDR3 runs 13 residues. CDR1 is ENHRY, CDR2 SYGVKD, per germline. V was pared by 7 bases and J by 8 bases, with 17 bases between. The CDR3 DNA sequence: TGTGCCATCAATAGACCCGAGAACGGGGGCTACACCTTC. Its translation: CAINRPENGGYTF.

The V gene is TRBV9, the J gene TRBJ1-2; D call uncertain. CDR3 length equals 10 residues. V dropped 7 bases and J dropped 9 bases, with 10 bases sitting between them. Per the germline V gene, CDR1 is SGDLS and CDR2 is YYNGEE. CDR3 region: CASGGLRYTF. CDR3 coding DNA: TGTGCCAGCGGAGGGTTACGCTACACCTTC.

This clone was seen only a few times. This chain connects TRBV27 to TRBJ2-3, with 7 nucleotides matching TRBD1. The CDR3 extends over 14 amino acids. Per the germline V gene, CDR1 is MNHEY and CDR2 is SMNVEV (reference sequence). J lost 6 bases, V lost 5 bases, and 8 bases had no gene match. CDR3 DNA sequence: TGTGCCAGCAGTCCGGGACAGTTACTTGATACGCAGTATTTT. Translating it yields CASSPGQLLDTQYF.

The rearrangement joins TRBV28 to TRBJ1-5; D is unclear. CDR1 and CDR2 (germline): MDHEN, SYDVKM. The germline V and J ends were trimmed by 6 bases and 0 bases, with 9 bases remaining between them. The CDR3 consists of 14 residues. The CDR3 DNA reads as TGTGCCAGCAGATTTAGTCTTAGCAATCAGCCCCAGCATTTT. Its protein is CASRFSLSNQPQHF. Drawing the rest from reference TRBV28 and TRBJ1-5, the complete variable domain is DVKVTQSSRYLVKRTGEKVFLECVQDMDHENMFWYRQDPGLGLRLIYFSYDVKMKEKGDIPEGYSVSREKKERFSLILESASTNQTSMYLCASRFSLSNQPQHFGDGTRLSIL.

This sequence joins TRBV2 and TRBJ2-4; TRBD2 matches 9 bases. CDR1 and CDR2 from the germline V gene are SNHLY and FYNNEI. With V trimmed by 1 base and J by 0 bases, 10 bases remained unmatched. The CDR3 runs to 19 residues. CDR3 coding DNA: TGTGCCAGCAGTGAAGAAGGTAGCGGGAGCCGACTAGCCAAAAACATTCAGTACTTC. Its protein product is CASSEEGSGSRLAKNIQYF.

The gene calls are TRBV18 and TRBJ1-2; 11 positions agree with TRBD1. With V trimmed by 2 bases and J by 7 bases, 6 bases remained unmatched. The CDR3 consists of 15 residues. CDR1 and CDR2 from the germline V gene are KGHSH and LQKENI. The CDR3, as DNA: TGTGCCAGCTCACCAGGGACAGGGGGGTCTCGTGGCTACACCTTC. Protein: CASSPGTGGSRGYTF.

The chain uses TRBV5-5 and TRBJ1-2, with D maybe TRBD1 (5 bases). Germline CDR1 SGHKS, CDR2 YYEKEE (reference sequence). V was cut by 6 bases and J by 3 bases, with 6 bases left in between. The CDR3 length is 11 residues. The CDR3 DNA reads TGTGCCAGCACGGGGGACTATGGCTACACCTTC. Translation: CASTGDYGYTF.

This sequence joins TRBV19 and TRBJ2-3, with D maybe TRBD1 (5 bases). Germline CDR1 reads LNHDA; CDR2 reads SQIVND (reference sequence). The CDR3 is made up of 16 amino acids. Between the trimmed V and J ends, which lost 4 bases and 1 base, there was a span of 15 bases. This CDR3 is CASSTAWGFGTDTQYF. The CDR3, as DNA: TGTGCCAGTAGTACGGCATGGGGCTTCGGCACAGATACGCAGTATTTT.

The chain combines TRBV7-9 with TRBJ2-2; TRBD1 matches at 9 bases. V was clipped by 0 bases and J by 7 bases; unmatched bases: 6. Germline-derived CDR1 and CDR2 are SEHNR and FQNEAQ (reference sequence). This CDR3 has 16 residues. The CDR3 nucleotides are TGTGCCAGCAGCTTAGCCGACAGGGGGAAAGTCGGGGAGCTGTTTTTT. This translates into CASSLADRGKVGELFF.

The V and J genes are TRBV28 and TRBJ2-5, with a possible D match to TRBD2 (7 bases). The CDR3 is 15 residues long. Trimming cost V 5 bases and J 4 bases, with 17 bases left between them. Germline V gives CDR1 MDHEN, CDR2 SYDVKM. In nucleotides, the CDR3 is TGTGCCAGCAGTCCCCCTGGGGGGGCGGGAGAGACCCAGTACTTC. This gives the protein CASSPPGGAGETQYF.